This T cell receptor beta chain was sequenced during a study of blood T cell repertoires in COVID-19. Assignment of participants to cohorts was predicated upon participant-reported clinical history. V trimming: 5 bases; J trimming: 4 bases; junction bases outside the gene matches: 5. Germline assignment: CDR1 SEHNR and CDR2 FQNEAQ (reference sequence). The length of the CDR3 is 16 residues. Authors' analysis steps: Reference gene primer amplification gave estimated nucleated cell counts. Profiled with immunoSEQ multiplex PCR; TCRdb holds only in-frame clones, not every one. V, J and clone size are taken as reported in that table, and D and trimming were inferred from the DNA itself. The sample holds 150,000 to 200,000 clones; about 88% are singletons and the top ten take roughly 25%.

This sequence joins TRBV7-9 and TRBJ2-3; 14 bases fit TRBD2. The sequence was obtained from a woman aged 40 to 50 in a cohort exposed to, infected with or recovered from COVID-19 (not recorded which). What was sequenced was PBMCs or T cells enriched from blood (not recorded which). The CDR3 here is CASSPPGLAGADTQYF. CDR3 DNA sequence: TGTGCCAGCAGCCCCCCGGGACTAGCGGGAGCAGATACGCAGTATTTT.